This TCR beta chain came from a study of T cell responses to AZD1222 COVID-19 vaccine (dated by TCRdb to 2020 to 2022). A note on the overall study: AZD1222 recipients whose second dose came at about 4 weeks and those whose second dose came at about 12 weeks were combined into one group, since spike-specific TCR depth and breadth did not differ between the two schedules. TCR sequencing covered more than 230 trial participants: nearly 210 given two doses of AZD1222 and 26 given two doses of MenACWY control vaccine. Trial participants were enrolled by age into subgroups of 18-55, 56-69 and 70-plus years, and around 150, 29 and 61 TCR-sequenced participants, respectively, were included in these subgroups. Broad study findings and their caveats: A significant rise in spike-specific TCR breadth and depth was observed after two AZD1222 doses relative to day 0 and relative to MenACWY recipients. No day 14 peak-response samples were available, so repertoires were characterized only after the peak T cell response. Participants were mostly white British, with more females than males. The authors suggested clonal diversity may have been underestimated. Reportedly, close to half of the unique spike-specific TCRs recognized epitopes lying outside the regions that are mutated in the B.1.351 and B.1.1.7 variants. Vaccine-associated CD4 TCRs spanned the whole spike protein, with dominant responses in regions 160-218 and 743-854. Conclusions about previously exposed vaccinees are limited because only 5 or 6 AZD1222 recipients were SARS-CoV-2 seropositive at baseline. The 56-69-year group was small, and its depth increase did not reach significance, likely because of low power.

Explained via the paper, the time point label denotes: baseline before first vaccination. Vaccinee samples came from UK trials COV001 and COV002, including a single-blind randomized controlled phase 2/3 trial of AZD1222 (ChAdOx1 nCoV-19) in healthy adults. For TCRbeta chain sequencing, PBMC samples were collected from trial participants at day 0 and at day 28 after the second dose. The CDR3 regions of human TCRbeta chains were analyzed by immunosequencing. As for how the authors treated the data: Repertoire TCRs were matched against a reference library of SARS-CoV-2-specific TCRs generated with the MIRA antigen-specificity platform. Breadth was defined as the fraction of unique TCRs that were SARS-CoV-2-associated. Depth was defined as the fraction of total T cells that were SARS-CoV-2-associated. Using the MIRA data, every spike-specific TCR was mapped to the spike region that the TCR reacted to and assigned to either a CD4 or a CD8 class. Log10-transformed breadth and depth values were compared by one-way ANOVA with Sidak's multiple comparisons tests. This is the immuneACCESS table as TCRdb keeps it, with only in-frame sequences that have V and J called. A part of the clones is gone; compared with another copy, unresolved V genes explain less than half, and the rest is unexplained. The DNA gave D and trimming, while V, J and clone size come from that table. Within this sample are about 170,000 clones, with 70% to 90% of them counted one time only. 1.5% to 2% of the sample rests with the top ten.

Deletion took 1 base off V and 4 bases off J, with a span of 11 bases between the germline ends. The germline V gene encodes CDR1 MNHNS and CDR2 SASEGT. Its CDR3 holds 15 amino acids, cysteine through phenylalanine. Just CDR3 DNA is preserved here, 45 bases in frame from base 1. On this clone itself: Its antigen is still unknown. No much larger clone is present one base from it, and per-base qualities are unavailable.

The TCR sequence derives from an adult in good health. Source: peripheral blood, taken on day 0 of AZD1222 vaccination. This chain is built from TRBV6-1 and TRBJ1-5, with the D gene not clear enough to name. The CDR3 protein is CASSEGVQRNQPQHF. Here is the DNA: TGTGCCAGCAGTGAAGGGGTACAGCGGAATCAGCCCCAGCATTTT.